This TCR beta chain originates from a study of OX40 agonist ivuxolimab in advanced cancers. Assay: immunoSEQ multiplex PCR; the TCRdb copy retains only in-frame clones and omits some. The top ten clones hold approximately 0.9% of a sample with approximately 82,000 clones, 70% to 90% of them seen once. CDR3 length: 18 amino acids. V was clipped by 8 bases and J by 1 base, with 24 bases between them. Germline CDR1 reads MRHNA; CDR2 reads SNTAGT. The source of this sequence is an adult with an advanced solid tumor such as melanoma, head and neck, liver or kidney cancer. The rearrangement uses TRBV6-4 and TRBJ1-5; D uncertain. The starting material was CD4+ or CD8+ T cells sorted from blood, obtained in a trial of the OX40 agonist ivuxolimab. CDR3 region: CASPADLCGHVSNQPQHF. Here the CDR3 DNA reads TGTGCCAGCCCCGCCGACCTCTGTGGCCATGTGAGCAATCAGCCCCAGCATTTT.